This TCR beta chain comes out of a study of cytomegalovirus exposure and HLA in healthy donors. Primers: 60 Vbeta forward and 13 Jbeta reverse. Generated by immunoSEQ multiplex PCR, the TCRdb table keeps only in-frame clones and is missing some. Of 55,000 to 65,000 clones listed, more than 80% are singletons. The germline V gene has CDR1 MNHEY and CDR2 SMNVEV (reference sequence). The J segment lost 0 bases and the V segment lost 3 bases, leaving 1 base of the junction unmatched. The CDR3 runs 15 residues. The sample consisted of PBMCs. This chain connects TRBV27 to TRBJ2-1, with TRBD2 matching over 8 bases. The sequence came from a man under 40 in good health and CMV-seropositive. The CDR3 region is CASSFGTSSYNEQFF. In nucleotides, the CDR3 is TGTGCCAGCAGTTTCGGGACTAGCTCCTACAATGAGCAGTTCTTC.